This record concerns one T cell receptor (beta chain) sequence. Authors' methods: Estimates of nucleated cell counts were drawn from the amplification of reference gene primers. The repertoire was sequenced with immunoSEQ multiplex PCR; TCRdb's copy has only in-frame clones and lacks some. The V and J calls and clone size are taken from that table; D and trimming were inferred from the DNA. This sample has more than 300,000 clones, with 88% found just once. The data were taken from a study of blood T cell repertoires in COVID-19. Study summary: T cells, B-cell-depleted T cells, or PBMCs supplied cDNA or gDNA.

Categorization into cohorts depended on clinical history that participants reported. Germline V gene lookup returns CDR1 SEHNR and CDR2 FQNEAQ (reference sequence). Losses at the gene ends were 5 bases for V and 6 bases for J; bases not matched to a gene: 4. The CDR3 consists of 14 residues. This sequence was found in a young woman who had recovered from COVID-19. The chain links TRBV7-9 to TRBJ2-1; 10 bases line up with TRBD1. Specimen: PBMCs or T cells enriched from blood (not recorded which). The CDR3 bases are TGTGCCAGCAGCACCTGGACAGGGGGCAATGAGCAGTTCTTC. Translating gives CASSTWTGGNEQFF.